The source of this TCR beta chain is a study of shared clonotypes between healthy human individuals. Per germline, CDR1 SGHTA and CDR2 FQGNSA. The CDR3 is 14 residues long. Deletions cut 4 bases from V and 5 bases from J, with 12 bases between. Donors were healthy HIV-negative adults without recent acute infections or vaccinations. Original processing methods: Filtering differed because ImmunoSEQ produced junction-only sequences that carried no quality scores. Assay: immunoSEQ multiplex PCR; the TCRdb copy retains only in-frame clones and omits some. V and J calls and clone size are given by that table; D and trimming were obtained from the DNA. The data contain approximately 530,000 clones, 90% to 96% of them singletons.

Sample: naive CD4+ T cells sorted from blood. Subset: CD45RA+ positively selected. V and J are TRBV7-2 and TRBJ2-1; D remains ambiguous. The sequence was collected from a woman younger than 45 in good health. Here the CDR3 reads CASSSFYGNNEQFF. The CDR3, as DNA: TGTGCCAGCAGCTCCTTTTACGGAAACAATGAGCAGTTCTTC.